The source of this T cell receptor (beta chain) is a study of T-cell memory formation after mild COVID-19. Study-wide context: The study found TCR clusters largely donor specific. Overall study findings and caveats: There was a balanced CD4/CD8 profile in clones contracting day 15 to 85, and later expanders leaned CD4+.

In its sample, this clonotype was seen a few times. No antigen is known for it. CDR1 and CDR2 from the germline V gene are SGHTA and FQGNSA. J gave up 3 bases and V 2 bases, and 8 bases lay outside the gene matches. The CDR3 has 17 amino acids. One entry per CDR3 protein results from TCRdb running MiXCR on the 5' RACE reads. The profile covers about 270,000 distinct CDR3 sequences, with 15% appearing a single time and over 2% taken by the ten largest. The sample taken for sequencing was PBMCs or a T cell subset sorted from them (not recorded which). The TCR originated in an adult woman who had mild COVID-19 (a few samples of this study predate the infection). Cell type and time point are not known. The rearrangement links TRBV7-2 to TRBJ1-2, with 11 bases that match TRBD1. CDR3 amino acids: CASSLPRTGGTYYGYTF. In DNA form, the CDR3 reads TGTGCCAGCAGCTTACCCCGGACAGGGGGCACTTACTATGGCTACACCTTC. Full variable domain (outside the CDR3, taken from reference TRBV7-2 and TRBJ1-2): GAGVSQSPSNKVTEKGKDVELRCDPISGHTALYWYRQSLGQGLEFLIYFQGNSAPDKSGLPSDRFSAERTGGSVSTLTIQRTQQEDSAVYLCASSLPRTGGTYYGYTFGSGTRLTVV.